This is a list of T cell receptor beta chains from one sample in a study of monozygotic twins with inflammatory bowel disease. Following a re-call of the 5' RACE reads, TCRdb has one entry per CDR3 protein and lacks DNA. The sample data list about 210,000 distinct CDR3 sequences. The source material was blood. These TCRs come from a human donor with ulcerative colitis or Crohn's disease, or a healthy co-twin of an affected twin (not recorded which). The CDR3 runs from the conserved cysteine through the conserved F or W. Each record gives: J gene, V gene, CDR3 protein.

>TRBJ1-2|TRBV5-1
CASSPNGGLNYGYTF
>TRBJ2-3|TRBV7-9
CASSSGTLTTDTQYF
>TRBJ2-2|TRBV12-3/TRBV12-4
CASSLSSRNTGELFF
>TRBJ1-3|TRBV18
CASSLLPRDSSSGNTIYF
>TRBJ2-3|TRBV7-8
CASSFGLFLTTDTQYF
>TRBJ2-3|TRBV20-1
CSAVGPFLLTDTQYF
>TRBJ1-1|TRBV4-2
CASSEGGTGGLNTEAFF
>TRBJ2-1|TRBV5-1
CASSMGRAAIDNEQFF
>TRBJ1-2|TRBV5-1
CASRPGTDYGYTF
>TRBJ2-7|TRBV12-3/TRBV12-4
CASNAGTGAREQYF
>TRBJ2-7|TRBV30
CAWSSTYEQYF
>TRBJ2-7|TRBV7-9
CASSLEWAGGYEQYF
>TRBJ2-5|TRBV7-2
CASSLAGTGGPGTQYF
>TRBJ1-2|TRBV29-1
CSVYDSNYGYTF
>TRBJ1-5|TRBV6-6
CASSWDSNQPQHF
>TRBJ1-5|TRBV20-1
CSATTGDNQPQHF
>TRBJ1-3|TRBV30
CAWRASGNTIYF
>TRBJ2-7|TRBV5-1
CASSPDPDSSYEQYF
>TRBJ1-2|TRBV5-1
CASSLVGDPNYGYTF
>TRBJ1-1|TRBV7-9
CASSLGTGAEAFF
>TRBJ2-7|TRBV7-2
CASRQDRGEAYEQYF
>TRBJ2-3|TRBV28
CASSSPDRGKDTQYF
>TRBJ1-5|TRBV5-5
CASSVTGGAGQPQHF
>TRBJ2-5|TRBV29-1
CSGLAGEETQYF
>TRBJ2-5|TRBV14
CASSRELASWETQYF
>TRBJ2-5|TRBV5-1
CASSSFSGGQETQYF